The 31 T cell receptor beta chains below all came from one sample that was sequenced in a study of T cell responses to AZD1222 COVID-19 vaccine. The protocol was immunoSEQ multiplex PCR, while the TCRdb copy is restricted to in-frame clones and leaves out a portion. The sample carries roughly 150,000 clones, 75% to 90% recorded once. This sample comprised peripheral blood, obtained 28 days after the second AZD1222 dose. The receptors originated from an adult who received the AZD1222 COVID-19 vaccine.

As to this clone: One end of the junction fails to match germline, which may point to a read error. The gene calls are TRBV6-2 or TRBV6-3 and TRBJ2-7; 7 positions match TRBD2. CDR1 and CDR2 (germline): MNHEY, SVGEGT. CDR3 length: 12 residues. The CDR3 nucleotides read TGTGCCAGCAGTCCGGGGCTAGCGGCAGAACACTTC. Its translation: CASSPGLAAEHF.

J is TRBJ2-4 and V is TRBV5-1, with 7 bases identical to TRBD1. CDR3 length: 14 amino acids. The V gene end was trimmed by 3 bases and the J gene end by 6 bases; junction bases not matched to a gene: 6. CDR1 SGHRS and CDR2 YFSETQ come from the germline V gene. In DNA, the CDR3 is TGCGCCAGCAGCTCCCCGGGACAGACAAACATTCAGTACTTC. Residues: CASSSPGQTNIQYF.

The gene calls are TRBV7-2 and TRBJ2-7; 9 nucleotides align to TRBD1. Losses at the gene ends were 7 bases for V and 7 bases for J; bases not matched to a gene: 11. The CDR3 consists of 14 residues. Germline V gives CDR1 SGHTA, CDR2 FQGNSA. CDR3: CASTLDRGQGEQYF. CDR3 DNA: TGTGCCAGCACCTTGGACAGGGGCCAGGGAGAGCAGTACTTC.

The chain carries TRBV28 and TRBJ1-5; 8 nucleotides line up with TRBD1. The germline V gene encodes CDR1 MDHEN and CDR2 SYDVKM. After removal of 5 bases from V and 7 bases from J, the junction contained 10 bases not matched to a gene. The CDR3 length is 15 residues. The CDR3 sequence is CASSPPGQVGQPQHF. In DNA form, the CDR3 reads TGTGCCAGCAGTCCGCCGGGACAGGTCGGACAGCCCCAGCATTTT. Together with reference TRBV28 and TRBJ1-5, the CDR3 gives the full variable domain: DVKVTQSSRYLVKRTGEKVFLECVQDMDHENMFWYRQDPGLGLRLIYFSYDVKMKEKGDIPEGYSVSREKKERFSLILESASTNQTSMYLCASSPPGQVGQPQHFGDGTRLSIL.

This chain's CDR3 is CASSFPNTEAFF. CDR3 sequence (DNA): TGTGCCAGCAGCTTCCCGAACACTGAAGCTTTCTTT. V and J are TRBV14 and TRBJ1-1; D gene uncertain. V was pared by 5 bases and J by 1 base, with 5 bases between. Germline CDR1 SGHDN, CDR2 FVKESK. The CDR3 runs 12 residues.

V is TRBV6-2 or TRBV6-3 and J is TRBJ1-1; tentative D call: TRBD1 (5 bases). The CDR3 consists of 15 residues. V was cut by 4 bases and J by 1 base, with 13 bases left in between. Germline CDR1 and CDR2: MNHEY and SVGEGT. The CDR3 sequence: CASSSVRGWNTEAFF. CDR3 DNA: TGTGCCAGCAGTTCCGTCCGGGGGTGGAACACTGAAGCTTTCTTT.

V usage is TRBV7-2 and J usage is TRBJ2-7, with 8 bases identical to TRBD1. The CDR3 runs to 15 residues. Trimming cost V 5 bases and J 4 bases; bases outside gene matches: 10. Germline V gene sequence: CDR1 SGHTA, CDR2 FQGNSA. CDR3 DNA sequence: TGTGCCAGCAGCGGGACCGGGACAGGACCGTACGAGCAGTACTTC. It specifies CASSGTGTGPYEQYF. The entire variable domain, with the rest obtained from reference TRBV7-2 and TRBJ2-7, is as follows: GAGVSQSPSNKVTEKGKDVELRCDPISGHTALYWYRQSLGQGLEFLIYFQGNSAPDKSGLPSDRFSAERTGGSVSTLTIQRTQQEDSAVYLCASSGTGTGPYEQYFGPGTRLTVT.

J is TRBJ2-7 and V is TRBV3-1 (or the pseudogene TRBV3-2); 7 bases agree with TRBD1. There are 14 residues in the CDR3. V shed 5 bases, J shed 2 bases, and the junction held 6 bases outside the gene matches. Germline V lookup: CDR1 LGHDT, CDR2 YNNKEL (reference sequence). CDR3 DNA: TGTGCCAGCAGCATTAGACAGGGACCCTACGAGCAGTACGTC. This sequence encodes CASSIRQGPYEQYV.

The rearrangement uses TRBV14 and TRBJ1-5; D not resolved. Germline V gene lookup returns CDR1 SGHDN and CDR2 FVKESK. V was shortened by 1 base and J by 6 bases, with 7 bases between the two germline ends. This CDR3 contains 13 residues. The CDR3 sequence: CASSQASRQPQHF. The CDR3 nucleotides are TGTGCCAGCAGCCAAGCAAGTCGTCAGCCCCAGCATTTT.

The J gene is TRBJ2-6, the V gene TRBV6-2 or TRBV6-3, with 7 bases identical to TRBD1. V shed 4 bases, J shed 2 bases, and the junction held 2 bases outside the gene matches. In germline, CDR1 is MNHEY, CDR2 SVGEGT. This CDR3 region has 15 residues. The CDR3 DNA reads as TGTGCCAGCAGTTTCGACAGGGCTGGGGCCAACGTCCTGACTTTC. This codes for CASSFDRAGANVLTF.

This sequence joins TRBV5-1 and TRBJ1-2, with TRBD1 identical over 7 bases. The junction had 8 bases not matched to a gene; V was cut back by 4 bases and J by 2 bases. The germline V gene has CDR1 SGHRS and CDR2 YFSETQ. The CDR3 extends over 15 amino acids. Here the CDR3 DNA reads TGCGCCAGCAGCCCTGCCGGGACAGAGAACTATGGCTACACCTTC. The encoded protein is CASSPAGTENYGYTF.

This chain uses TRBV2 with TRBJ2-7, with a weak D call TRBD2 (6 bases). The CDR3 runs to 14 residues. The germline CDR1 and CDR2 sequences are SNHLY and FYNNEI. Trimming stripped 8 bases from V and 2 bases from J, with 16 bases between. The CDR3 is CASSSGTLPYEQYF. CDR3 in DNA: TGTGCCAGCTCCTCGGGGACTTTACCCTACGAGCAGTACTTC.

The chain has TRBV19 and TRBJ1-5; D is unresolved. Trimming removed 3 bases from V and 3 bases from J, with 6 bases in between. This CDR3 contains 13 residues. Germline V CDR1 and CDR2: LNHDA, SQIVND (reference sequence). CDR3 sequence (DNA): TGTGCCAGTAGTATGGGTAACAATCAGCCCCAGCATTTT. Its protein is CASSMGNNQPQHF.

The rearrangement joins TRBV6-5 to TRBJ1-2; 10 bases line up with TRBD1. The CDR3 runs 15 residues. The V gene end was trimmed by 2 bases and the J gene end by 2 bases; junction bases not matched to a gene: 2. Germline lookup yields CDR1 MNHEY and CDR2 SVGAGI. The CDR3 here is CASSYRQGANYGYTF. The CDR3 DNA reads as TGTGCCAGCAGTTACCGACAGGGGGCGAACTATGGCTACACCTTC.

This sequence joins TRBV11-2 and TRBJ1-1; D unresolved. The ends were cut back, 1 base at V and 5 bases at J, with 14 bases in the middle. In germline, CDR1 is SGHAT, CDR2 FQNNGV. This CDR3 comprises 15 residues. Here the CDR3 reads CASSLGIRTGTEAFF. The CDR3 bases are TGTGCCAGCAGCTTAGGGATTAGGACGGGGACTGAAGCTTTCTTT.

The rearrangement joins TRBV28 to TRBJ2-4; D is ambiguous. V was shortened by 6 bases and J by 6 bases, with 6 bases between the two germline ends. This CDR3 contains 11 residues. Germline lookup yields CDR1 MDHEN and CDR2 SYDVKM. CDR3 nucleotides: TGTGCCAGCAGCCTGACAAACATTCAGTACTTC. Translation gives CASSLTNIQYF.

The chain uses TRBV7-9 and TRBJ1-1, with 8 bases fitting TRBD1. The length of the CDR3 is 16 residues. CDR1 and CDR2 from the germline V gene are SEHNR and FQNEAQ (reference sequence). With V trimmed by 5 bases and J by 1 base, 9 bases remained unmatched. The chain's CDR3 is CASSGHRGTGNTEAFF. The CDR3, as DNA: TGTGCCAGCAGCGGTCACAGGGGGACGGGGAACACTGAAGCTTTCTTT.

This clone appeared once. This chain joins TRBV5-6 and TRBJ2-4; 14 positions agree with TRBD2. This CDR3 contains 15 residues. Germline V gene lookup returns CDR1 SGHDT and CDR2 YYEEEE. J gave up 5 bases and V 4 bases, and 2 bases lay outside the gene matches. The CDR3 bases are TGTGCCAGCAGCCAGGGACTAGCGGGGGAAAACATTCAGTACTTC. Residues: CASSQGLAGENIQYF. Variable domain in full (rest from reference TRBV5-6 and TRBJ2-4): DAGVTQSPTHLIKTRGQQVTLRCSPKSGHDTVSWYQQALGQGPQFIFQYYEEEERQRGNFPDRFSGHQFPNYSSELNVNALLLGDSALYLCASSQGLAGENIQYFGAGTRLSVL.

The chain couples TRBV2 to TRBJ1-2; a possible D gene is TRBD1 (6 bases). The CDR3 spans 14 residues. Per the germline V gene, CDR1 is SNHLY and CDR2 is FYNNEI. Between the trimmed V and J ends, which lost 4 bases and 4 bases, there was a span of 13 bases. CDR3 loop: CASSVVRGPYGYTF. The CDR3 region has the DNA TGTGCCAGCAGTGTGGTCCGGGGGCCCTATGGCTACACCTTC.

This clone was observed a single time. This chain connects TRBV19 to TRBJ2-5; TRBD2 aligns across 8 bases. The CDR3 consists of 16 residues. Trimming at V came to 3 bases and at J to 5 bases, leaving 11 bases not matched to a gene. Germline V gene sequence: CDR1 LNHDA, CDR2 SQIVND (reference sequence). CDR3 region: CASSMGTGGPEETQYF. CDR3 nucleotides: TGTGCCAGTAGTATGGGAACGGGAGGGCCGGAGGAGACCCAGTACTTC.

The V call is TRBV10-2, the J call TRBJ2-1; D uncertain. The V end was cut by 4 bases, the J end by 3 bases, with 10 bases between. The CDR3 is 14 residues long. Germline V lookup: CDR1 WSHSY, CDR2 SAAADI. The CDR3 nucleotides are TGCGCCAGCAGTGGATGGGATATCTACAATGAGCAGTTCTTC. It codes for CASSGWDIYNEQFF.

The chain recombines TRBV9 with TRBJ2-7; D gene uncertain. This CDR3 is built from 13 residues. The V gene's germline CDR1 is SGDLS and CDR2 YYNGEE. The ends were cut back, 2 bases at V and 2 bases at J, with 8 bases in the middle. The CDR3 protein is CASSVGGTYEQYF. Here the CDR3 DNA reads TGTGCCAGCAGCGTCGGCGGAACCTACGAGCAGTACTTC.

This chain uses TRBV29-1 with TRBJ2-2; D is ambiguous. Germline loops: CDR1 SQVTM, CDR2 ANQGSEA. V was trimmed by 6 bases and J by 1 base, leaving 9 bases between them. This CDR3 spans 13 amino acids. The CDR3 DNA follows: TGCAGCGTCCGGACGGGGAACACCGGGGAGCTGTTTTTT. Residues: CSVRTGNTGELFF.

This clone was recorded once. The CDR3, as DNA: TGTGCCACCGCATGGGGGGGGAACGATCAGCCCCAGCATTTT. Its protein is CATAWGGNDQPQHF. The chain employs TRBV19 and TRBJ1-5; weak D call: TRBD1 (5 bases). V was trimmed by 10 bases and J by 5 bases, leaving 18 bases between them. This CDR3 contains 14 residues. The germline V gene encodes CDR1 LNHDA and CDR2 SQIVND (reference sequence). The complete variable domain, with remaining parts taken from reference TRBV19 and TRBJ1-5, reads DGGITQSPKYLFRKEGQNVTLSCEQNLNHDAMYWYRQDPGQGLRLIYYSQIVNDFQKGDIAEGYSVSREKKESFPLTVTSAQKNPTAFYLCATAWGGNDQPQHFGDGTRLSIL.

The J gene is TRBJ1-3, the V gene TRBV3-1 (or the pseudogene TRBV3-2); the D is unclear. Trimming took off 8 bases at V and 1 base at J, with 6 bases between the two ends. Germline V CDR1 and CDR2: LGHDT, YNNKEL (reference sequence). CDR3 length: 12 amino acids. The CDR3 coding sequence is TGTGCCAGCCGCGCTTCTGGAAACACCATATATTTT. Its translation: CASRASGNTIYF.

V gene TRBV6-1 combines with J gene TRBJ1-5; TRBD1 agrees at 8 bases. The CDR3 runs to 14 residues. From germline, CDR1 is MNHNS and CDR2 SASEGT. The V and J ends lost 2 bases and 4 bases, in that order; junction bases with no gene match: 1. CDR3 DNA sequence: TGTGCCAGCAGTGAAAGGACAGGGAATCAGCCCCAGCATTTT. Translated: CASSERTGNQPQHF.

The DNA of the CDR3 is TGTGCCAGCAGCTCCCCGCCGGACAGGGCAGCAGATACGCAGTATTTT. Translated, it gives CASSSPPDRAADTQYF. The gene calls are TRBV7-9 and TRBJ2-3, with 8 bases matching TRBD1. Trimming at V came to 4 bases and at J to 4 bases, leaving 10 bases not matched to a gene. CDR1 and CDR2 (germline): SEHNR, FQNEAQ (reference sequence). This CDR3 spans 16 amino acids.

This chain uses TRBV28 with TRBJ2-2, with 11 nucleotides matching TRBD1. Unmatched junction bases numbered 3, after V lost 6 bases and J lost 6 bases. This CDR3 has 14 residues. Per germline, CDR1 MDHEN and CDR2 SYDVKM. The CDR3 DNA is TGTGCCAGCAGAGGACAGGGGGCTGCCGGGGAGCTGTTTTTT. Translating it yields CASRGQGAAGELFF.

The chain uses TRBV9 and TRBJ2-1; possible D gene TRBD1, 6 bases. This CDR3 has 14 amino acids. V lost 0 bases to trimming and J lost 10 bases, with 14 bases between them. Germline V lookup: CDR1 SGDLS, CDR2 YYNGEE. For the CDR3, the DNA is TGTGCCAGCAGCGTAGTTGAGACAGGTGGGGAGCAGTTCTTC. Translating gives CASSVVETGGEQFF.

V is TRBV7-8 and J is TRBJ2-5; 14 nucleotides align to TRBD2. V was pared by 4 bases and J by 1 base, with 8 bases of the junction left unmatched. Per germline, CDR1 SGHVS and CDR2 FQNEAQ. The CDR3 runs to 18 residues. CDR3: CASSSPGLAGGFQETQYF. In nucleotides, the CDR3 is TGTGCCAGCAGCTCCCCCGGACTAGCGGGAGGTTTCCAAGAGACCCAGTACTTC.

The J gene is TRBJ2-3, the V gene TRBV5-1, with TRBD2 matching 8 bases. CDR3 length: 14 residues. V gave up 0 bases and J gave up 4 bases; unmatched junction bases: 1. Germline loops: CDR1 SGHRS, CDR2 YFSETQ. CDR3 nucleotides: TGCGCCAGCAGCTTGGCGGGGGGGCCAGATACGCAGTATTTT. Encoded protein: CASSLAGGPDTQYF.